Included here is one T cell receptor (beta chain) sequence, with context. In the authors' workflow: Reference gene primers were amplified, and this amplification served to estimate nucleated cell counts. Measured with immunoSEQ multiplex PCR; TCRdb has only the in-frame clones, and not every one. Clone size and the V and J calls come from that table; the DNA yielded D and trimming. This table holds about 86,000 clones, 85% to 90% found once. J lost 6 bases, V lost 3 bases, and 8 bases had no gene match. This CDR3 is built from 15 residues. In germline, CDR1 is MNHEY, CDR2 SMNVEV (reference sequence). The entry originates in a study of blood T cell repertoires in COVID-19.

The clonotype was recovered from a human donor in a cohort sampled during active COVID-19. The V call is TRBV27, the J call TRBJ2-7; TRBD1 matches 10 bases. Sequences were obtained from peripheral blood. Written as DNA, the CDR3 is TGTGCCAGCAGTTTCTCTCGGGACAGGGGACGCGAGCAGTACTTC. It is translated as CASSFSRDRGREQYF.